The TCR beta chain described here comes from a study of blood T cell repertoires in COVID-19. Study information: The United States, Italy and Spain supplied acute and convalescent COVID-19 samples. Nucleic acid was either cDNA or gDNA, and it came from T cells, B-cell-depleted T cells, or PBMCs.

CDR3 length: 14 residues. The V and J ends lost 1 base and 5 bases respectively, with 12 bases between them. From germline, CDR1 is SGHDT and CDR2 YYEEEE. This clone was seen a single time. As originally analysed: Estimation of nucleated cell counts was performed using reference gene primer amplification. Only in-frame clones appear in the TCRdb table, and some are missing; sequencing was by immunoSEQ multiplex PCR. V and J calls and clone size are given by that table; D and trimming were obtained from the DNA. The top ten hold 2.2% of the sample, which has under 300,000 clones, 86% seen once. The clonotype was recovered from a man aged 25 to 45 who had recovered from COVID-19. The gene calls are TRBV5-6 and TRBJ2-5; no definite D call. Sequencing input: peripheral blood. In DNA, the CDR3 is TGTGCCAGCAGCTTGAGCTTGGGCGAGGAGACCCAGTACTTC. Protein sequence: CASSLSLGEETQYF.